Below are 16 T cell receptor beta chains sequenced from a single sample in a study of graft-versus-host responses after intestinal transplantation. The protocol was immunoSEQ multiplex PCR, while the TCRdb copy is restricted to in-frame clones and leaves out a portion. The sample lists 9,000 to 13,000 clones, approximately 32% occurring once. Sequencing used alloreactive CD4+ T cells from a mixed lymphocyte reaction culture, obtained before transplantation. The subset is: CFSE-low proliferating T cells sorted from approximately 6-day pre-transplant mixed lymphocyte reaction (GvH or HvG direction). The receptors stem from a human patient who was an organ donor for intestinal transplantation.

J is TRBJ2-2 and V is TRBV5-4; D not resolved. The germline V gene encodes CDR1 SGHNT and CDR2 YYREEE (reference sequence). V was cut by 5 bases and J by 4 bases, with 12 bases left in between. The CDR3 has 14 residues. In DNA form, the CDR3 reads TGTGCCAGCAGTTCTTTAACGGTCACCGGGGAGCTGTTTTTT. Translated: CASSSLTVTGELFF.

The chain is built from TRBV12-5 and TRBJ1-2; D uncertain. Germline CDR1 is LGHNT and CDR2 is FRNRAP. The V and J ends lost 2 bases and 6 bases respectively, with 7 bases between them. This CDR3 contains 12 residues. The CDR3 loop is CASGLSSDGYTF. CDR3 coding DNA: TGTGCTAGTGGTTTGTCGTCGGATGGCTACACCTTC.

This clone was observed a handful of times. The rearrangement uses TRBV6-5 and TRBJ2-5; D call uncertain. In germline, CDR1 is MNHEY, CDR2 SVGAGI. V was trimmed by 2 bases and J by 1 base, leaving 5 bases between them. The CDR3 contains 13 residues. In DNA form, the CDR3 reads TGTGCCAGCAGTTACCTCCCCCAAGAGACCCAGTACTTC. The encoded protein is CASSYLPQETQYF.

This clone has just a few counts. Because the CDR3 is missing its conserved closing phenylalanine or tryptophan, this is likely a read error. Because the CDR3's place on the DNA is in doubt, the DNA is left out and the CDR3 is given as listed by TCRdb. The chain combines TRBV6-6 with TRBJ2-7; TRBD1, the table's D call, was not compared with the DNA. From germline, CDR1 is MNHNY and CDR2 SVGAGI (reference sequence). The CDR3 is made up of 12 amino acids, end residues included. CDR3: CASSYSGQGALI.

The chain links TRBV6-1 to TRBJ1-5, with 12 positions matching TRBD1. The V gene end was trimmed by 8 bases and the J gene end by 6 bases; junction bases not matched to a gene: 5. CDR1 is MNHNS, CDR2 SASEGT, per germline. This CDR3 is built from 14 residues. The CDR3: CASSGTGGFQPQHF. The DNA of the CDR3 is TGTGCCAGCTCCGGGACAGGGGGCTTTCAGCCCCAGCATTTT.

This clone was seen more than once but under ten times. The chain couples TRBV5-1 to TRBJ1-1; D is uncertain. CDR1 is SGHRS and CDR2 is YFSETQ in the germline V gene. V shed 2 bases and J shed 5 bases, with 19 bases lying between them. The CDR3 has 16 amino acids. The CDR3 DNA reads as TGCGCCAGCAGCTTCCCTAAGGCCCGGGGAAGGACTGAAGCTTTCTTT. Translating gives CASSFPKARGRTEAFF.

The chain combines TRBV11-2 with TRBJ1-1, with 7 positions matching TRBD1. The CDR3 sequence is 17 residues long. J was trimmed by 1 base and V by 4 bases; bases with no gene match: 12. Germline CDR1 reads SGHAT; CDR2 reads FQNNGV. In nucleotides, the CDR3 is TGTGCCAGCAGCTCACCCTCCGGGACAGCCAGGAACACTGAAGCTTTCTTT. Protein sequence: CASSSPSGTARNTEAFF.

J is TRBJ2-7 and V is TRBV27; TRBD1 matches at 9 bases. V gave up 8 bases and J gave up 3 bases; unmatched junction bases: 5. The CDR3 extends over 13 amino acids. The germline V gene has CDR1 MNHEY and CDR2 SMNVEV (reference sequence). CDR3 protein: CASGQGLFYEQYF. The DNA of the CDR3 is TGTGCCAGCGGACAGGGGTTATTCTACGAGCAGTACTTC.

In nucleotides, the CDR3 is TGTGCCAGCAGTCTATATACCTATAATTCACCCCTCCACTTT. It codes for CASSLYTYNSPLHF. The gene calls are TRBV7-2 and TRBJ1-6; no clear D. This CDR3 contains 14 residues. Trimming shortened V by 6 bases and J by 2 bases, and 8 bases separated the two germline ends. From germline, CDR1 is SGHTA and CDR2 FQGNSA. The entire variable domain, with the rest obtained from reference TRBV7-2 and TRBJ1-6, is as follows: GAGVSQSPSNKVTEKGKDVELRCDPISGHTALYWYRQSLGQGLEFLIYFQGNSAPDKSGLPSDRFSAERTGGSVSTLTIQRTQQEDSAVYLCASSLYTYNSPLHFGNGTRLTVT.

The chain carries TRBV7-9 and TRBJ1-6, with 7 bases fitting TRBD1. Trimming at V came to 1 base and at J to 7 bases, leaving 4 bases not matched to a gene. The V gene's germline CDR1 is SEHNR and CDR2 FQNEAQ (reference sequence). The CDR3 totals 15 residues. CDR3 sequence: CASSLGQGDNSPLHF. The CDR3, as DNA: TGTGCCAGCAGCTTAGGACAGGGAGACAATTCACCCCTCCACTTT. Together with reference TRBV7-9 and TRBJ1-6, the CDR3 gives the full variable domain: DTGVSQNPRHKITKRGQNVTFRCDPISEHNRLYWYRQTLGQGPEFLTYFQNEAQLEKSRLLSDRFSAERPKGSFSTLEIQRTEQGDSAMYLCASSLGQGDNSPLHFGNGTRLTVT.

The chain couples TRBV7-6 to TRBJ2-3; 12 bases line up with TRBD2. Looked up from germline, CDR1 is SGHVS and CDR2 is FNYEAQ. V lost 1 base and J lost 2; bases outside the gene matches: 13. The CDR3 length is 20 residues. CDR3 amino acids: CASSLGIRFGTSGYTDTQYF. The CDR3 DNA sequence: TGTGCCAGCAGCTTAGGGATAAGGTTCGGGACTAGCGGGTACACAGATACGCAGTATTTT.

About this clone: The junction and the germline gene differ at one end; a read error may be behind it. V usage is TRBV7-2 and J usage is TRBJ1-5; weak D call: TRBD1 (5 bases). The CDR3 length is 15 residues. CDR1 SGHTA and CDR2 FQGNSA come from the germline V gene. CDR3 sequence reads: CASSQAPEGKEPQHF. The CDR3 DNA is TGCGCCAGCAGCCAAGCCCCGGAGGGGAAGGAGCCCCAGCATTTT.

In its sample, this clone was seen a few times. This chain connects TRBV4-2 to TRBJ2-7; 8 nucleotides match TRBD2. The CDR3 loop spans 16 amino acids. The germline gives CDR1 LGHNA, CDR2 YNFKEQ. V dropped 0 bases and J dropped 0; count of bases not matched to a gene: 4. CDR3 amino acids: CASSQDLRGASYEQYF. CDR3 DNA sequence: TGTGCCAGCAGCCAAGATCTGCGGGGGGCCTCCTACGAGCAGTACTTC.

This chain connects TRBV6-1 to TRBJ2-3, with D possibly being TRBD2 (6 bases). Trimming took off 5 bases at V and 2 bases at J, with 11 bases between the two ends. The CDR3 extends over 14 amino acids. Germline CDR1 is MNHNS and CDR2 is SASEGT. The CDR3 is CASSRRGYTDTQYF. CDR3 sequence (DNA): TGTGCCAGCAGTCGTCGGGGGTACACAGATACGCAGTATTTT.

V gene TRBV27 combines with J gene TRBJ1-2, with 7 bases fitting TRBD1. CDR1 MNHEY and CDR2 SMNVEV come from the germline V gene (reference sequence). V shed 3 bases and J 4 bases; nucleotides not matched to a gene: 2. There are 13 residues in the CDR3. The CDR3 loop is CASSFRGLYGYTF. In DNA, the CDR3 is TGTGCCAGCAGTTTTAGGGGGCTCTATGGCTACACCTTC.

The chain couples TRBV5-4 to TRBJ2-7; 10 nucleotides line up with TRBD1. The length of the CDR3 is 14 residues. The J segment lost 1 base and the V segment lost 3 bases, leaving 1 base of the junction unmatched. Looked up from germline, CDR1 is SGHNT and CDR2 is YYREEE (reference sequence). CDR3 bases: TGTGCCAGCAGCTGGGACAGGGGTTCCTACGAGCAGTACTTC. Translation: CASSWDRGSYEQYF.